The sample holds a few counts of the clone carrying this T cell receptor (beta chain). Its antigen is as yet unknown. This record comes from a study of cytomegalovirus exposure and HLA in healthy donors. Study-level information: Counted in an early data release were roughly 81 million unique TCRs from HLA-typed donors.

Study-level results: Later analysis placed DRB1 highest and HLA-C lowest in TCR association rates, which differed by HLA locus.

Vbeta (60) and Jbeta (13) primers were used in the PCR. As handled by the study authors: Some 11 million of the roughly 80 million unique TCR beta chains counted in a later analysis were shared. Libraries were prepared by immunoSEQ multiplex PCR; TCRdb keeps only in-frame clonotypes and omits some of them. That table is the source of V, J and clone size, and D and trimming were worked out from the DNA. The data hold over 150,000 clones, with 82% observed a single time. Germline V gives CDR1 MGHRA, CDR2 YSYEKL. V was clipped by 4 bases and J by 6 bases, with 21 bases between them. CDR3 length equals 16 residues.

The sequence was obtained from a woman in her fifties or sixties in good health and CMV-seropositive. The chain links TRBV4-1 to TRBJ1-1; the D gene is possibly TRBD1 (5 bases). Sequenced sample: PBMCs. The DNA of the CDR3 is TGCGCCAGCAGCCGAGAGATCACAGGTGGCGGAGCTGAAGCTTTCTTT. It encodes CASSREITGGGAEAFF.